One and the same sample provided the 29 T cell receptor beta chains below, sequenced in a study of shared clonotypes between healthy human individuals. CD45RO negativity and positive selection for CCR7 defined naive CD8 cells, a population that excluded terminally differentiated effector memory CD45RA+ cells. Clones were sequenced by immunoSEQ multiplex PCR, and TCRdb holds only the in-frame ones, with some missing. The repertoire holds 450,000 to 700,000 clones, with around 95% as singletons. Sequencing was done on a sample of naive CD8+ T cells sorted from blood. Source of these receptors: a woman aged 25 to 45 in good health.

The chain links TRBV4-2 to TRBJ2-7, with 9 bases matching TRBD2. V shed 0 bases and J 4 bases; nucleotides not matched to a gene: 4. In germline, CDR1 is LGHNA, CDR2 YNFKEQ. This CDR3 has 15 residues. Here the CDR3 reads CASSQDLAGQYEQYF. Here the CDR3 DNA reads TGTGCCAGCAGCCAAGACCTAGCGGGGCAATACGAGCAGTACTTC.

The gene calls are TRBV14 and TRBJ2-1; D may be TRBD2 (6 bases). The length of the CDR3 is 17 residues. The V end lost 4 bases, the J end lost 2 bases, and 18 bases lay between the germline ends. Germline V gene sequence: CDR1 SGHDN, CDR2 FVKESK. DNA for the CDR3: TGTGCCAGCAGCCCACCCCCGGGACTTCTGGCCTACAATGAGCAGTTCTTC. Protein sequence: CASSPPPGLLAYNEQFF.

The rearrangement joins TRBV2 to TRBJ1-2, with TRBD1 matching 7 bases. This CDR3 has 13 amino acids. Germline CDR1 SNHLY, CDR2 FYNNEI. The V segment lost 8 bases and the J segment 0 bases; nucleotides outside the gene matches: 3. CDR3 protein: CASAGQANYGYTF. CDR3 bases: TGTGCCAGCGCCGGACAGGCTAACTATGGCTACACCTTC.

This rearrangement joins TRBV4-2 to TRBJ2-4; 10 nucleotides align to TRBD2. Germline values: CDR1 LGHNA, CDR2 YNFKEQ. The CDR3 length is 18 residues. Trimming at V came to 4 bases and at J to 3 bases, leaving 12 bases not matched to a gene. Here the CDR3 DNA reads TGTGCCAGCAGCCGAGGAGAGGGACTAGCGACCGGCAAAAACATTCAGTACTTC. This codes for CASSRGEGLATGKNIQYF.

About this clone itself: Other DNA sequences in this sample translate to the same CDR3. The chain combines TRBV7-9 with TRBJ2-5; D is ambiguous. The CDR3 has 11 residues. Between the trimmed V and J ends, which lost 1 base and 4 bases, there was a span of 1 base. Germline V gives CDR1 SEHNR, CDR2 FQNEAQ (reference sequence). CDR3 sequence (DNA): TGTGCCAGCAGCTTAGTAGAGACCCAGTACTTC. Translating gives CASSLVETQYF. Filled out from reference TRBV7-9 and TRBJ2-5, the complete variable domain reads DTGVSQNPRHKITKRGQNVTFRCDPISEHNRLYWYRQTLGQGPEFLTYFQNEAQLEKSRLLSDRFSAERPKGSFSTLEIQRTEQGDSAMYLCASSLVETQYFGPGTRLLVL.

This sequence joins TRBV7-9 and TRBJ1-1; D is ambiguous. Germline values: CDR1 SEHNR, CDR2 FQNEAQ (reference sequence). This CDR3 has 12 residues. V lost 7 bases, J lost 1 base, and 7 bases lay in between. CDR3 nucleotide sequence: TGTGCCAGCACAGGATGGAACACTGAAGCTTTCTTT. Translating it yields CASTGWNTEAFF.

The chain uses TRBV6-1 and TRBJ1-1; D is unclear. The V end lost 7 bases, the J end lost 2 bases, and 8 bases lay between the germline ends. The CDR3 sequence is 12 residues long. Germline V gene lookup returns CDR1 MNHNS and CDR2 SASEGT. CDR3: CASIEGNTEAFF. The CDR3 DNA follows: TGTGCCAGCATAGAGGGAAACACTGAAGCTTTCTTT.

This rearrangement joins TRBV2 to TRBJ2-5, with 7 bases matching TRBD1. CDR3 size: 14 residues. J was trimmed by 4 bases and V by 6 bases; bases with no gene match: 8. The V gene's germline CDR1 is SNHLY and CDR2 FYNNEI. CDR3 DNA sequence: TGTGCCAGCAGGAAGACAGGGTCGGCAGAGACCCAGTACTTC. It translates to CASRKTGSAETQYF.

This clone is a singleton in its sample. The chain uses TRBV28 and TRBJ2-2; D is unclear. The CDR3 extends over 14 amino acids. Germline V gene lookup returns CDR1 MDHEN and CDR2 SYDVKM. V gave up 2 bases and J gave up 5 bases, with 9 bases separating them. Here the CDR3 DNA reads TGTGCCAGCAGTTTAATCCAGGAAACCGGGGAGCTGTTTTTT. Its translation: CASSLIQETGELFF.

The V gene is TRBV28, the J gene TRBJ2-5; a possible D gene is TRBD2 (7 bases). V lost 5 bases and J 10 bases, leaving 23 bases between the germline ends. Germline V gives CDR1 MDHEN, CDR2 SYDVKM. The CDR3 is 15 amino acids. CDR3 in amino acids: CASSPRRGRPGNQYF. For the CDR3, the DNA is TGTGCCAGCAGTCCAAGGCGGGGGCGGCCGGGGAACCAGTACTTC. Variable domain in full (rest from reference TRBV28 and TRBJ2-5): DVKVTQSSRYLVKRTGEKVFLECVQDMDHENMFWYRQDPGLGLRLIYFSYDVKMKEKGDIPEGYSVSREKKERFSLILESASTNQTSMYLCASSPRRGRPGNQYFGPGTRLLVL.

V and J are TRBV7-9 and TRBJ2-5, with D maybe TRBD2 (6 bases). Germline V CDR1 and CDR2: SEHNR, FQNEAQ (reference sequence). V lost 1 base and J 3 bases, leaving 9 bases between the germline ends. The CDR3 length is 14 residues. DNA of the CDR3: TGTGCCAGCAGCTTAGAGGCGGGGAAAGAGACCCAGTACTTC. Protein product: CASSLEAGKETQYF.

The chain has TRBV27 and TRBJ1-2; TRBD1 is a possible D gene (5 bases). Trimming pared 6 bases from V and 0 bases from J, leaving 11 bases between. The CDR3 has 14 amino acids. Per the germline V gene, CDR1 is MNHEY and CDR2 is SMNVEV (reference sequence). CDR3 region: CASRDGGANYGYTF. As DNA, the CDR3 is TGTGCCAGCAGGGACGGGGGAGCTAACTATGGCTACACCTTC.

The chain uses TRBV18 and TRBJ2-7; D possibly corresponds to TRBD1 (6 bases). The CDR3 runs to 15 residues. The V and J ends lost 3 bases and 4 bases respectively, with 16 bases between them. Germline CDR1 is KGHSH and CDR2 is LQKENI. The DNA of the CDR3 is TGTGCCAGCTCACCGACTAAGGACAGTAAATACGAGCAGTACTTC. Its translation: CASSPTKDSKYEQYF. The variable domain in full, completed from reference TRBV18 and TRBJ2-7, reads NAGVMQNPRHLVRRRGQEARLRCSPMKGHSHVYWYRQLPEEGLKFMVYLQKENIIDESGMPKERFSAEFPKEGPSILRIQQVVRGDSAAYFCASSPTKDSKYEQYFGPGTRLTVT.

This chain uses TRBV28 with TRBJ2-7; the match to TRBD1 covers 9 bases. CDR1 and CDR2 from the germline V gene are MDHEN and SYDVKM. The length of the CDR3 is 15 residues. After removal of 3 bases from V and 4 bases from J, the junction contained 7 bases not matched to a gene. CDR3 sequence reads: CASSFKGTGTYEQYF. CDR3 DNA: TGTGCCAGCAGTTTCAAGGGGACAGGGACTTACGAGCAGTACTTC.

This clone was observed once. This chain connects TRBV4-1 to TRBJ2-4; no reliable D call. The V gene lost 0 bases and the J gene lost 5 bases, with 8 bases spanning the gap. The CDR3 length is 14 residues. CDR1 and CDR2 (germline): MGHRA, YSYEKL. The CDR3 reads CASSQDRQQNIQYF. The DNA of the CDR3 is TGCGCCAGCAGCCAAGATAGGCAGCAAAACATTCAGTACTTC.

The gene calls are TRBV13 and TRBJ2-5; D possibly matches TRBD1 or TRBD2 (7 bases each). The J call could be wrong; TRBJ2-7 is a better fit for the DNA end. CDR3 size: 15 residues. Per the germline V gene, CDR1 is PRHDT and CDR2 is FYEKMQ (reference sequence). The CDR3: CASSSTRGGSYEQYF. CDR3 nucleotide sequence: TGTGCCAGCAGCTCCACCAGGGGGGGGTCCTACGAGCAGTACTTC.

The genes are TRBV18 and TRBJ1-1; 10 nucleotides agree with TRBD1. The CDR3 totals 15 residues. Looked up from germline, CDR1 is KGHSH and CDR2 is LQKENI. V trimming: 5 bases; J trimming: 0 bases; junction bases outside the gene matches: 3. The CDR3 DNA follows: TGTGCCAGCTCATCAGACAGGGGGCTGAACACTGAAGCTTTCTTT. This encodes CASSSDRGLNTEAFF.

This rearrangement joins TRBV2 to TRBJ2-1, with 10 bases identical to TRBD2. The CDR3 sequence is 20 residues long. The V gene's germline CDR1 is SNHLY and CDR2 FYNNEI. J was trimmed by 4 bases and V by 1 base; bases with no gene match: 16. CDR3 sequence reads: CASSEGGTRTSGKNYNEQFF. In nucleotides, the CDR3 is TGTGCCAGCAGTGAAGGCGGCACCCGAACTAGCGGGAAGAATTACAATGAGCAGTTCTTC.

CDR3 loop: CSVVGTSSFNEQFF. CDR3 DNA sequence: TGCAGCGTTGTTGGGACTAGTTCTTTTAATGAGCAGTTCTTC. The gene calls are TRBV29-1 and TRBJ2-1; 8 positions match TRBD2. The CDR3 has 14 amino acids. Germline V gene lookup returns CDR1 SQVTM and CDR2 ANQGSEA. V lost 4 bases, J lost 7 bases, and 9 bases stayed unmatched.

V and J are TRBV11-2 and TRBJ2-7; TRBD2 matches 7 bases. The CDR3 length is 17 residues. The germline V gene has CDR1 SGHAT and CDR2 FQNNGV. V shed 2 bases and J 4 bases; nucleotides not matched to a gene: 14. The CDR3 DNA is TGTGCCAGCAGCTTATACCCGGGACTAAGTTTTGTATACGAGCAGTACTTC. Encoded protein: CASSLYPGLSFVYEQYF.

This chain links TRBV2 with TRBJ2-7; D is uncertain. The germline CDR1 and CDR2 sequences are SNHLY and FYNNEI. This CDR3 comprises 14 residues. Trimming stripped 1 base from V and 2 bases from J, with 9 bases between. CDR3 in DNA: TGTGCCAGCAGTGAAGGGGTCACCCCCTACGAGCAGTACTTC. It is translated as CASSEGVTPYEQYF.

This clone was observed a handful of times. The chain links TRBV9 to TRBJ1-1; 9 nucleotides agree with TRBD1. J lost 1 base, V lost 3 bases, and 7 bases had no gene match. Germline CDR1 and CDR2: SGDLS and YYNGEE. The length of the CDR3 is 16 residues. CDR3 protein: CASSDTGGAGNTEAFF. The CDR3 DNA reads as TGTGCCAGCAGCGATACAGGGGGCGCGGGGAACACTGAAGCTTTCTTT.

The V and J genes are TRBV7-8 and TRBJ1-1; 10 positions match TRBD1. The J segment lost 0 bases and the V segment lost 5 bases, leaving 18 bases of the junction unmatched. The germline gives CDR1 SGHVS, CDR2 FQNEAQ. The CDR3 extends over 20 amino acids. CDR3 coding DNA: TGTGCCAGCAGCCCCCGGGACAGGGGTCCCCGGGGCTTAATGAACACTGAAGCTTTCTTT. This translates into CASSPRDRGPRGLMNTEAFF.

Only one count was recorded for this clone. CDR3 bases: TGCGCCAGCAGCCGTAATAGCGGGAGAGGGTCCGGGGAGCTGTTTTTT. It translates to CASSRNSGRGSGELFF. The rearrangement uses TRBV4-1 and TRBJ2-2, with 9 nucleotides matching TRBD2. Germline V gene sequence: CDR1 MGHRA, CDR2 YSYEKL. J was trimmed by 6 bases and V by 4 bases; bases with no gene match: 9. The CDR3 is 16 residues long.

The J gene is TRBJ2-3, the V gene TRBV19; tentatively, D is TRBD2 (5 bases). Germline V gene sequence: CDR1 LNHDA, CDR2 SQIVND (reference sequence). V was clipped by 1 base and J by 2 bases, with 10 bases between them. The CDR3 totals 15 residues. In nucleotides, the CDR3 is TGTGCCAGTAGTATAGGCAGCGGAGCCACAGATACGCAGTATTTT. It specifies CASSIGSGATDTQYF.

J is TRBJ2-7 and V is TRBV13, with TRBD2 matching over 12 bases. In germline, CDR1 is PRHDT, CDR2 FYEKMQ (reference sequence). The length of the CDR3 is 15 residues. V dropped 5 bases and J dropped 3; count of bases not matched to a gene: 5. The CDR3 reads CASSPGLAGNYEQYF. The DNA for the CDR3 is TGTGCCAGCAGCCCGGGACTAGCGGGCAACTACGAGCAGTACTTC.

For the CDR3, the DNA is TGCGCCAGCAGCTCGGGACTCAACTACGAGCAGTACTTC. Encoded protein: CASSSGLNYEQYF. The J gene is TRBJ2-7, the V gene TRBV5-1, with D possibly matching TRBD2 (6 bases). CDR3 size: 13 residues. Germline lookup yields CDR1 SGHRS and CDR2 YFSETQ. The ends were cut back, 3 bases at V and 3 bases at J, with 10 bases in the middle.

The CDR3 nucleotides are TGTGCCAGCAGCCCCATGGACAGTGAAAAACTGTTTTTT. Translated: CASSPMDSEKLFF. The V and J genes are TRBV9 and TRBJ1-4, with D perhaps matching TRBD1 (6 bases). Germline V gives CDR1 SGDLS, CDR2 YYNGEE. The V and J ends lost 4 bases and 7 bases respectively, with 11 bases between them. This CDR3 is 13 amino acids long.

This chain joins TRBV28 and TRBJ1-5, with a possible D match to TRBD1 (5 bases). The CDR3 totals 14 residues. Trimming pared 8 bases from V and 3 bases from J, leaving 14 bases between. Germline CDR1 reads MDHEN; CDR2 reads SYDVKM. Here the CDR3 reads CASGWQGLNQPQHF. The CDR3 DNA reads as TGTGCCAGCGGGTGGCAGGGTCTCAATCAGCCCCAGCATTTT. The variable domain in full, with the rest retrieved from reference TRBV28 and TRBJ1-5, is DVKVTQSSRYLVKRTGEKVFLECVQDMDHENMFWYRQDPGLGLRLIYFSYDVKMKEKGDIPEGYSVSREKKERFSLILESASTNQTSMYLCASGWQGLNQPQHFGDGTRLSIL.